This T cell receptor (beta chain) was captured in a study of response to subunit inactivated influenza vaccine. General study results and limits: The authors offered the suggestion that each seasonal influenza vaccination recruits few new T cells.

The germline V and J ends were trimmed by 2 bases and 3 bases, with 12 bases remaining between them. Germline assignment: CDR1 SGHAT and CDR2 FQNNGV. The CDR3 is made up of 15 amino acids. TCRdb passed the RT-PCR reads through MiXCR, listing each CDR3 protein once. The table has approximately 500,000 distinct CDR3 sequences, 13% to 15% seen once. This clonotype was picked up a small number of times. Its cognate antigen is unknown. The rearrangement uses TRBV11-2 and TRBJ2-3, with D possibly matching TRBD2 (6 bases). The material sequenced was PBMCs from blood, taken approximately 13 days after vaccination. The origin of this receptor is a man aged 50 to 60 who received an inactivated influenza vaccine. CDR3 amino acids: CASSLRIGGTDTQYF. The CDR3 DNA sequence: TGTGCCAGCAGCTTACGGATCGGGGGAACAGATACGCAGTATTTT.